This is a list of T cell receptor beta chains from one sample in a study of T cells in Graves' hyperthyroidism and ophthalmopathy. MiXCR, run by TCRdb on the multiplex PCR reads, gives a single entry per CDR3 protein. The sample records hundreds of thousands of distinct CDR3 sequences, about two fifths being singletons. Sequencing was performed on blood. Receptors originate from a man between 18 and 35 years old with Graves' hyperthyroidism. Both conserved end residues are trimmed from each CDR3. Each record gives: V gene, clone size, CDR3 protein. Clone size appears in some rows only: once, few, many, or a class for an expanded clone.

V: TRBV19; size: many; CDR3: ASSRGDGNQPQH
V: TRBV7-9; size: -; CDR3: ASSLGIWTPNTGELF
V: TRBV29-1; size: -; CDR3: SGQPRGYT
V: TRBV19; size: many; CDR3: ASGATNTGELF
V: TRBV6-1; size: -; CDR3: ASNEEGGEQPQH
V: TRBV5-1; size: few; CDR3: ASSLRASGAEQY
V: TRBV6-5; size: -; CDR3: ASSYSGTGYGNEQY
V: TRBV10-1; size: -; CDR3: ATFESAGTYEQY
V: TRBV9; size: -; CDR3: ASSFPGTAYGQY
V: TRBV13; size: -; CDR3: ASSFQDSEAF
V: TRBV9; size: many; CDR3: ASSVGNWNEQY
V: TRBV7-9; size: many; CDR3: ASSLDQGSGANVLT
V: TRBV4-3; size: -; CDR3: ASSQGPGAEAF
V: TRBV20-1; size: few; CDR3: SALKTSGSRNEQY
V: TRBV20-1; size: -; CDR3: SANGRGITEAF
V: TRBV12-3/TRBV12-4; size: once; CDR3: ASSSVTGLNTEAF